This is a list of T cell receptor beta chains from one sample in a study of blood T cell repertoires in COVID-19. Some clones are missing from TCRdb's copy, which holds only in-frame ones; the method was immunoSEQ multiplex PCR. The table shows tens of thousands of clones, with 70% to 90% occurring only once. The sequenced sample was peripheral blood. These receptors were collected from a man aged 65-85 years with acute or convalescent COVID-19. The CDR3 runs from the conserved cysteine through the conserved F or W. Each record gives: V gene, clone size, D gene, J gene, CDR3 DNA, CDR3 protein. A D gene is named only where the DNA matches it firmly. Expanded clones are given a class, and other clones once, few, many or no size at all.

>TRBV5-5|NA|TRBD2|TRBJ2-1
TGTGCCAGCAGCTTGACCGGGACTAGCGGAAGAAGCTCCTACAATGAGCAGTTCTTC
CASSLTGTSGRSSYNEQFF
>TRBV19|NA|TRBD2|TRBJ2-3
TGTGCCAGTAGTTCAATCCGGGGACTAGCGGGAGGATCAGATACGCAGTATTTT
CASSSIRGLAGGSDTQYF
>TRBV28|NA|TRBD1|TRBJ1-3
TGTGCCAGCAGACAGGCGGGGACAGGGAGGGGAAACACCATATATTTT
CASRQAGTGRGNTIYF
>TRBV4-1|NA|NA|TRBJ1-1
TGCGCCAGCAGCCACCGTTTTGGGCCAATGAACACTGAAGCTTTCTTT
CASSHRFGPMNTEAFF
>TRBV4-1|NA|NA|TRBJ1-2
TGCGCCAGCAGCCGGGGCTTTGGAGCCCAGATCTTC
CASSRGFGAQIF
>TRBV7-2|NA|NA|TRBJ1-3
TGTGCCAGCAGCTTAGTACGCAGGGGAGGAAACACCATATATTTT
CASSLVRRGGNTIYF
>TRBV7-9|NA|TRBD1|TRBJ2-5
TGTGCCCAGCAGGATGGACAGGGACAAGAGACCCAGTACTTC
CAQQDGQGQETQYF
>TRBV30|NA|TRBD1|TRBJ1-2
TGTGCCTGGAGTCGACAGGGGCTTAACTATGGCTACACCTTC
CAWSRQGLNYGYTF
>TRBV27|NA|TRBD2|TRBJ2-7
TGTGCCAGCAGTTTATGGTCGGGACTAGCGGGCTACGAGCAGTACTTC
CASSLWSGLAGYEQYF
>TRBV19|once|NA|TRBJ1-5
TGTGCCAGTAGTCTAGGAGGACAGAGCAGAATGCCCCAGCATTTT
CASSLGGQSRMPQHF
>TRBV6-5|many|NA|TRBJ1-6
TGTGCCAGCAGTTTCGACAGGAAGACACCCCTCCACTTT
CASSFDRKTPLHF
>TRBV23-1|NA|NA|TRBJ1-3
TGCGCCAGCAGTCGCACAGGGGGAAACACCATATATTTT
CASSRTGGNTIYF
>TRBV28|NA|TRBD2|TRBJ2-1
TGTGCCAGCAGTTTTACGGGGACTAGTCGCAATGAGCAGTTCTTC
CASSFTGTSRNEQFF
>TRBV19|once|TRBD1|TRBJ2-5
TGTGCCAGTCAAGACAGGGTTGAGACCCAGTACTTC
CASQDRVETQYF
>TRBV19|NA|TRBD1|TRBJ1-1
TGTGCCAGTATCGGGACAGGCCAGAACACTGAAGCTTTCTTT
CASIGTGQNTEAFF
>TRBV19|NA|TRBD2|TRBJ2-2
TGTGCCAGTCAACAGGTAGCGGGTGGCCCGACCGGGGAGCTGTTTTTT
CASQQVAGGPTGELFF
>TRBV4-3|few|NA|TRBJ1-4
TGCGCCAGCAGCCAAGATGGGGGAGCGGGTGAAAAACTGTTTTTT
CASSQDGGAGEKLFF
>TRBV7-6|NA|TRBD1|TRBJ1-3
TGTGCCAGCAGCCCACGGACAGGAGGGGTTGGAAACACCATATATTTT
CASSPRTGGVGNTIYF
>TRBV7-9|NA|NA|TRBJ1-1
TGTGCCAGCAGCTTAAAAGACGGGGAAGCTTTCTTT
CASSLKDGEAFF
>TRBV28|NA|NA|TRBJ1-2
TGTGCCAGCAGTTCAGACGGGACACTTGGCTACACCTTC
CASSSDGTLGYTF
>TRBV9|NA|TRBD1|TRBJ1-2
TGTGCCAGCAGCGTCCGGACAGGGGGCGTCTATGGCTACACCTTC
CASSVRTGGVYGYTF
>TRBV7-9|NA|TRBD1|TRBJ1-1
TGTGCCAGCAGCTTTCACAGGGGGATGAACACTGAAGCTTTCTTT
CASSFHRGMNTEAFF
>TRBV18|NA|NA|TRBJ2-3
TGTGCCAGCTCAGGATCGGAGGCTAGCCAGTCCCCGCAGTATTTT
CASSGSEASQSPQYF
>TRBV6-5|NA|NA|TRBJ1-2
TGTGCCAGCAGGAACAGGGTGTTGTCGGGCTACACCTTC
CASRNRVLSGYTF
>TRBV2|NA|TRBD1|TRBJ1-2
TGTGCCAGCACCCTTGAACAGGGGGCGAGCTATGGCTACACCTTC
CASTLEQGASYGYTF
>TRBV4-1|NA|TRBD1|TRBJ1-4
TGCGCCAGCAGCCAACTGCCGGGACAGGGAAATGAAAAACTGTTTTTT
CASSQLPGQGNEKLFF
>TRBV2|NA|TRBD2|TRBJ2-3
TGTGCCAGCAGCCAGACTAGCGGGAGAAGTTCAGATACGCAGTATTTT
CASSQTSGRSSDTQYF
>TRBV5-1|NA|TRBD1|TRBJ1-3
TGCGCCAGCAAACGGACAGGCGAATCTGGAAACACCATATATTTT
CASKRTGESGNTIYF
>TRBV28|NA|TRBD1|TRBJ1-5
TGTGCCAGCGGATTGGGACAGGTGAATCAGCCCCAGCATTTT
CASGLGQVNQPQHF
>TRBV9|NA|NA|TRBJ1-5
TGTGCCAGCAGCGTAGGGGTACAGGGCTTGCAGCCCCAGCATTTT
CASSVGVQGLQPQHF
>TRBV6-6|NA|TRBD1|TRBJ2-3
TGTGCCAGCAGTTACTACGACAGGGCGGAAGATACGCAGTATTTT
CASSYYDRAEDTQYF
>TRBV5-6|NA|NA|TRBJ1-5
TGTGCCAGCAGCTCCGGGACAACAAGCAATCAGCCCCAGCATTTT
CASSSGTTSNQPQHF
>TRBV4-3|NA|NA|TRBJ1-5
TGCGCCAGCAGCCAGGGCCGAACTCAGCCCCAGCATTTT
CASSQGRTQPQHF
>TRBV19|NA|TRBD1|TRBJ1-5
TGTGCCAGCCTAGATCGGGGACAGGGGCCCTCACGTTATCAGCCCCAGCATTTT
CASLDRGQGPSRYQPQHF
>TRBV9|NA|NA|TRBJ1-6
TGTGCCAGCAGCCCGGGTGTCAGCCCAGATTCACCCCTCCACTTT
CASSPGVSPDSPLHF
>TRBV4-3|NA|NA|TRBJ1-6
TGCGCCAGCAGCCAAGATTGGGGATCGAGGGGGTATAATTCACCCCTCCACTTT
CASSQDWGSRGYNSPLHF
>TRBV27|NA|TRBD2|TRBJ2-7
TGTGCCAGCAGTTCCGCTTTCACTAGCGCGAACCTCTACGAGCAGTACTTC
CASSSAFTSANLYEQYF
>TRBV6-5|NA|NA|TRBJ2-5
TGTGCCAGCCGCAGGGGTATTAACCAAGAGACCCAGTACTTC
CASRRGINQETQYF
>TRBV18|NA|TRBD1|TRBJ1-3
TGTGCCAGCTCCCAGGGACAGGCAAACACCATATATTTT
CASSQGQANTIYF
>TRBV7-2|NA|NA|TRBJ1-2
TGTGCCACCCGACCCGGAGGGGAGTCGGATGGCTACACCTTC
CATRPGGESDGYTF
>TRBV12-3/TRBV12-4|NA|NA|TRBJ1-5
TGTGCCAGCAGCCGAGGGGGTAATCAGCCCCAGCATTTT
CASSRGGNQPQHF
>TRBV2|few|TRBD2|TRBJ2-7
TGTGCCAGCAGGGGACTAGCGGGAGGGAGTTTCTCCGAGCAGTACTTC
CASRGLAGGSFSEQYF
>TRBV3-1/TRBV3-2|NA|NA|TRBJ1-5
TGTGCCAGCAGCCAAGGGAGGCAGTCCCGGGATGGCAATCAGCCCCAGCATTTT
CASSQGRQSRDGNQPQHF
>TRBV7-7|NA|TRBD2|TRBJ2-7
TGTGCCAGCAGCGAGGACGGGGGGTCCGAGCAGTACTTC
CASSEDGGSEQYF
>TRBV6-4|NA|NA|TRBJ1-5
TGTGCCAGCAGACTCGACATGAATCAGCCCCAGCATTTT
CASRLDMNQPQHF
>TRBV5-1|few|TRBD2|TRBJ2-7
TGCGCCAGCAGCCCGACTAGCGGGTCCTACGAGCAGTACTTC
CASSPTSGSYEQYF
>TRBV7-2|NA|TRBD2|TRBJ2-2
TGTGCCAGCAGCTTAGAGGCGAGCGGGAGTACCGGGGAGCTGTTTTTT
CASSLEASGSTGELFF
>TRBV27|NA|TRBD1|TRBJ2-1
TGTGCCAGCAGTCCGGACAGGCGGTTTCTCTATGAGCAGTTCTTC
CASSPDRRFLYEQFF
>TRBV10-3|NA|TRBD1|TRBJ1-2
TGTGCCATCAGTTTGGGACAGGGGGCGGAAGGCTACACCTTC
CAISLGQGAEGYTF
>TRBV21-1|NA|NA|TRBJ2-1
TGTGCCAGCAGCAAAGGTCGGGACAGGGGTGTACGGGGTACGAATGAGCAGTTCTTC
CASSKGRDRGVRGTNEQFF
>TRBV4-1|NA|TRBD2|TRBJ2-1
TGCGCCAGCAGCCAAGATAAGGTAGCGGGAGGGCCTGGTGAGCAGTTCTTC
CASSQDKVAGGPGEQFF
>TRBV24-1|NA|TRBD1|TRBJ1-5
TGTGCCACCAGTGAGTCGCCGGGACAGGGTACCAATCAGCCCCAGCATTTT
CATSESPGQGTNQPQHF
>TRBV11-2|few|TRBD1|TRBJ1-2
TGTGCCAGCAGCGTATGGACAGGGGTTGACTATGGCTACACCTTC
CASSVWTGVDYGYTF